This T cell receptor (beta chain) was profiled in a study of coeliac disease. Overall study: Coeliac patients had active, refractory type I, or gluten-free-diet-controlled disease.

Profiling relied on immunoSEQ multiplex PCR, and the TCRdb table lists in-frame clones only, not all of them. This sample yields thousands of clones, of which about 70% are seen a single time; 6.3% belongs to the top ten. CDR3 size: 13 residues. Germline V gives CDR1 LNHDA, CDR2 SQIVND (reference sequence). V lost 6 bases, J lost 4 bases, and 13 bases lay in between. Findings and caveats of the study: Largely private TRB repertoires meant most sequences were sample-unique. Published gliadin-specific TRB sequences appeared in about 55% of the 18 coeliac samples, 1 of 6 controls.

This clone was seen more than once but under ten times. The antigen is unknown. Material: lymphocytes from the gut lamina propria. The sequence came from a man aged 18 to 35 with celiac disease on a gluten-free diet. The chain joins TRBV19 to TRBJ2-7, with D tentatively TRBD1 (5 bases). CDR3 in DNA: TGTGCCAGTAGAAAAGGACAAGTTTACGAGCAGTACTTC. Amino acid sequence: CASRKGQVYEQYF.